The 14 T cell receptor beta chains below come from one sample, sequenced in a study of identical twins. TCRdb ran MiXCR on the 5' RACE reads and lists one entry per CDR3 protein. The sample has roughly 260,000 distinct CDR3 sequences, approximately 8% seen once; the top ten hold approximately 5.4%. A further study also used this sample, focusing on yellow fever vaccine responses in identical twins.

Sequencing was performed on CD8+ T cells sorted from blood. These receptors all come from a young woman in good health.

The chain employs TRBV4-1 and TRBJ1-6; 7 bases are shared with TRBD1. CDR1 MGHRA and CDR2 YSYEKL come from the germline V gene. V lost 1 base, J lost 7 bases, and 7 bases stayed unmatched. The CDR3 runs to 16 residues. The CDR3 DNA reads as TGCGCCAGCAGCCAAGGGGGACAGCCACTCAATTCACCCCTCCACTTT. This codes for CASSQGGQPLNSPLHF.

This clonotype was observed a few times. This chain joins TRBV29-1 and TRBJ2-7; D is undetermined. Germline CDR1 is SQVTM and CDR2 is ANQGSEA. The germline V and J ends were trimmed by 7 bases and 2 bases, with 15 bases remaining between them. The CDR3 extends over 13 amino acids. This CDR3 is CSAGRVDAYEQYF. For the CDR3, the DNA is TGCAGCGCTGGACGCGTTGATGCCTACGAGCAGTACTTC.

With regard to this clonotype: The junction shows a germline mismatch at one end, possibly a read error. The chain has TRBV20-1 and TRBJ2-5; the match to TRBD2 covers 11 bases. CDR1 DFQATT and CDR2 SNEGSKA come from the germline V gene (reference sequence). The CDR3 is 21 residues long. In DNA, the CDR3 is TGCAGTGCTGGAGATTTCATGGGACTCCTAGCGGGAGGCACCTACCAAGAGACCCAGTACTTC. Protein product: CSAGDFMGLLAGGTYQETQYF.

There are a few counts of this clonotype. V and J are TRBV14 and TRBJ2-5, with D possibly being TRBD1 or TRBD2 (5 bases each). CDR3 length: 14 residues. Germline V gives CDR1 SGHDN, CDR2 FVKESK. Trimming cost V 4 bases and J 5 bases, with 14 bases left between them. The CDR3 sequence is CASSPGWGGETQYF. In nucleotides, the CDR3 is TGTGCCAGCAGCCCAGGGTGGGGCGGGGAGACCCAGTACTTC.

This clonotype was seen at least ten times. The chain has TRBV6-1 and TRBJ2-5; 12 bases match TRBD2. V dropped 6 bases and J dropped 4; count of bases not matched to a gene: 9. The germline CDR1 and CDR2 sequences are MNHNS and SASEGT. This CDR3 comprises 16 residues. Here the CDR3 DNA reads TGTGCCAGCAGCCCCAACCTACTAGCGGGAGGAGAGACCCAGTACTTC. The encoded protein is CASSPNLLAGGETQYF.

V and J are TRBV4-1 and TRBJ2-1; TRBD2 is a possible D gene (6 bases). The CDR3 extends over 16 amino acids. The V end lost 3 bases, the J end lost 2 bases, and 14 bases lay between the germline ends. Looked up from germline, CDR1 is MGHRA and CDR2 is YSYEKL. Here the CDR3 DNA reads TGCGCCAGCAGCCATATGGGACTGGATCCCTACAATGAGCAGTTCTTC. Protein product: CASSHMGLDPYNEQFF.

The chain is built from TRBV7-6 and TRBJ2-1, with 8 positions matching TRBD2. V shed 0 bases and J 6 bases; nucleotides not matched to a gene: 7. Germline V gene lookup returns CDR1 SGHVS and CDR2 FNYEAQ. This CDR3 is built from 16 residues. The CDR3 sequence is CASSLAVAGGVNEQFF. The CDR3 region has the DNA TGTGCCAGCAGCTTAGCGGTGGCGGGAGGAGTCAATGAGCAGTTCTTC.

This clonotype has a handful of counts. V gene TRBV6-1 combines with J gene TRBJ2-6, with 9 nucleotides matching TRBD1. This CDR3 comprises 18 residues. V lost 6 bases, J lost 0 bases, and 9 bases stayed unmatched. Germline V gene data show CDR1 as MNHNS and CDR2 as SASEGT. For the CDR3, the DNA is TGTGCCAGCAGCCCCCTTACAGGGGGCAGCTCTGGGGCCAACGTCCTGACTTTC. This sequence encodes CASSPLTGGSSGANVLTF.

This clonotype was counted a few times. The chain is built from TRBV2 and TRBJ2-7; 10 bases are shared with TRBD1. This CDR3 contains 14 residues. In germline, CDR1 is SNHLY, CDR2 FYNNEI. V lost 4 bases and J lost 3; bases outside the gene matches: 3. The CDR3 DNA is TGTGCCAGCAGTGTTGGACAGGGGGACTACGAGCAGTACTTC. It translates to CASSVGQGDYEQYF.

The V and J genes are TRBV12-3 or TRBV12-4 and TRBJ2-1, with 10 bases fitting TRBD2. This CDR3 contains 15 residues. Unmatched junction bases numbered 5, after V lost 6 bases and J lost 3 bases. CDR3 sequence: CASSLSGRVYNEQFF. The CDR3 nucleotides read TGTGCCAGCAGCCTCAGCGGGAGGGTCTACAATGAGCAGTTCTTC.

V gene TRBV20-1 combines with J gene TRBJ2-1; D gene uncertain. The CDR3 extends over 14 amino acids. The ends were cut back, 3 bases at V and 0 bases at J, with 9 bases in the middle. From germline, CDR1 is DFQATT and CDR2 SNEGSKA (reference sequence). CDR3 sequence reads: CSARVEFSYNEQFF. CDR3 DNA: TGCAGTGCTAGGGTCGAGTTCTCCTACAATGAGCAGTTCTTC.

By its share, this clonotype is medium-sized. V is TRBV6-2 or TRBV6-3 and J is TRBJ2-7; D call uncertain. The CDR3 covers 12 residues. CDR1 and CDR2 (germline): MNHEY, SVGEGT. The ends were cut back, 2 bases at V and 3 bases at J, with 5 bases in the middle. DNA of the CDR3: TGTGCCAGCAGTTACGGGATCTACGAGCAGTACGTC. Residues: CASSYGIYEQYV.

The table lists this clonotype with many counts. The chain carries TRBV29-1 and TRBJ1-5; D gene unclear. CDR1 SQVTM and CDR2 ANQGSEA come from the germline V gene. Trimming stripped 0 bases from V and 3 bases from J, with 6 bases between. The CDR3 has 13 residues. The CDR3 nucleotides are TGCAGCGTTGAAGACGGGTTCAATCAGCCCCAGCATTTT. This sequence encodes CSVEDGFNQPQHF.

The gene calls are TRBV20-1 and TRBJ2-5; no reliable D call. Germline CDR1 DFQATT, CDR2 SNEGSKA (reference sequence). The CDR3 consists of 10 residues. V was clipped by 4 bases and J by 5 bases, with 5 bases between them. The CDR3 is CSANRETQYF. The CDR3 DNA follows: TGCAGTGCTAACCGGGAGACCCAGTACTTC.